The 27 T cell receptor beta chains in this list originate from one sample, sequenced in a study of shared clonotypes between healthy human individuals. Data came from immunoSEQ multiplex PCR; TCRdb stores just in-frame clones and leaves some out. The data show approximately 2,000,000 clones, about 90% seen once. The sequenced material came from naive CD4+ T cells from PBMCs. The subset denotes: CD45RA+ positively selected. Receptors were obtained from a young man in good health. Some clones in this sample may be carry-over from other donors' samples.

The V gene is TRBV28, the J gene TRBJ1-1; TRBD1 agrees at 10 bases. Germline loops: CDR1 MDHEN, CDR2 SYDVKM. The CDR3 is 15 residues long. Trimming took 3 bases from V and 5 from J; bases not matched to a gene: 6. For the CDR3, the DNA is TGTGCCAGCAGTTTGTTCGACAGGGGGCGGACTGAAGCTTTCTTT. Amino acid sequence: CASSLFDRGRTEAFF.

The J gene is TRBJ1-2, the V gene TRBV28; a possible D gene is TRBD1 (5 bases). V was pared by 2 bases and J by 3 bases, with 10 bases between. CDR1 and CDR2 from the germline V gene are MDHEN and SYDVKM. The length of the CDR3 is 14 residues. Here the CDR3 DNA reads TGTGCCAGCAGTTTAAGCCAGACAGACTATGGCTACACCTTC. It encodes CASSLSQTDYGYTF.

This chain links TRBV27 with TRBJ1-3; D is uncertain. CDR3 length: 12 amino acids. Looked up from germline, CDR1 is MNHEY and CDR2 is SMNVEV (reference sequence). Trimming left V 8 bases short and J 3 bases short, with 8 bases between. DNA of the CDR3: TGTGCCAGCGGCCGGGGTGGAAACACCATATATTTT. Its protein is CASGRGGNTIYF.

This rearrangement joins TRBV7-2 to TRBJ2-1; 10 nucleotides match TRBD1. The V gene end was trimmed by 4 bases and the J gene end by 7 bases; junction bases not matched to a gene: 10. Germline CDR1 and CDR2: SGHTA and FQGNSA. The CDR3 length is 16 residues. CDR3 DNA: TGTGCCAGCAGCTCAAGACCGGGACAGGGGCGAAATGAGCAGTTCTTC. Translated: CASSSRPGQGRNEQFF.

The chain couples TRBV4-1 to TRBJ1-2, with D uncertain. V lost 0 bases, J lost 5 bases, and 10 bases lay in between. The CDR3 runs to 14 residues. Looked up from germline, CDR1 is MGHRA and CDR2 is YSYEKL. CDR3 DNA: TGCGCCAGCAGCCAAGATCCATTTTCTTATGGCTACACCTTC. It yields the protein CASSQDPFSYGYTF.

About this clone itself: At the DNA level, this CDR3 is encoded by other sequences in the same sample as well. The rearrangement links TRBV28 to TRBJ1-2; a weak D match, TRBD1 (5 bases). Deletions cut 6 bases from V and 1 base from J, with 12 bases between. Germline V CDR1 and CDR2: MDHEN, SYDVKM. The CDR3 runs to 14 residues. The CDR3 nucleotides read TGTGCCAGCAGCCTTGGGGGGGTTAACTATGGCTACACCTTC. Its protein product is CASSLGGVNYGYTF.

The chain recombines TRBV6-5 with TRBJ1-1; D is uncertain. Per the germline V gene, CDR1 is MNHEY and CDR2 is SVGAGI. The CDR3 sequence is 13 residues long. V was pared by 2 bases and J by 4 bases, with 8 bases between. The CDR3: CASSYRIGTEAFF. For the CDR3, the DNA is TGTGCCAGCAGTTACCGGATCGGCACTGAAGCTTTCTTT.

The J gene is TRBJ1-4, the V gene TRBV4-2, with D hard to call. Between the trimmed V and J ends, which lost 5 bases and 12 bases, there was a span of 19 bases. Germline values: CDR1 LGHNA, CDR2 YNFKEQ. The CDR3 contains 14 residues. CDR3 bases: TGTGCCAGCAGCAAAAACCGGGCTCCCAGCGAACTGTTTTTT. Its protein product is CASSKNRAPSELFF.

The chain employs TRBV30 and TRBJ2-3, with 8 bases matching TRBD1. The V gene end was trimmed by 7 bases and the J gene end by 2 bases; junction bases not matched to a gene: 8. This CDR3 has 14 residues. Germline CDR1 reads GTSNPN; CDR2 reads SVGIG (reference sequence). CDR3 sequence reads: CASSRGLHTDTQYF. Written as DNA, the CDR3 is TGTGCCTCGAGCAGGGGGCTCCACACAGATACGCAGTATTTT.

The chain carries TRBV27 and TRBJ2-5; 9 bases map to TRBD2. This CDR3 is built from 14 residues. The trim removed 8 bases at V and 1 base at J, leaving 5 bases unmatched. The germline V gene encodes CDR1 MNHEY and CDR2 SMNVEV (reference sequence). The CDR3 region has the DNA TGTGCCAGCCAGGCGGGAGGGCCCCAAGAGACCCAGTACTTC. Its translation is CASQAGGPQETQYF.

The gene calls are TRBV6-5 and TRBJ1-5; 10 bases map to TRBD1. The CDR3 consists of 16 residues. J was trimmed by 6 bases and V by 4 bases; bases with no gene match: 9. Germline CDR1 and CDR2: MNHEY and SVGAGI. DNA for the CDR3: TGTGCCAGCAGTTCTACTGACAGGGGGCAAGGTCAGCCCCAGCATTTT. Protein: CASSSTDRGQGQPQHF.

V is TRBV6-4 and J is TRBJ1-1; the D gene is possibly TRBD1 (6 bases). The CDR3 totals 16 residues. The V end lost 2 bases, the J end lost 0 bases, and 13 bases lay between the germline ends. Germline CDR1 is MRHNA and CDR2 is SNTAGT. The CDR3 DNA reads as TGTGCCAGCAGTGACCCAACAGACAGGCTGAACACTGAAGCTTTCTTT. Its translation: CASSDPTDRLNTEAFF.

With regard to this clone: Additional DNA sequences in this sample encode the identical CDR3. This chain connects TRBV7-2 to TRBJ2-7; 8 positions match TRBD2. The CDR3 covers 14 residues. Germline V gene lookup returns CDR1 SGHTA and CDR2 FQGNSA. The V gene end was trimmed by 3 bases and the J gene end by 6 bases; junction bases not matched to a gene: 7. In DNA, the CDR3 is TGTGCCAGCAGCTTTTCCGGGAGGGCGGGCGAGCAGTACTTC. It encodes CASSFSGRAGEQYF.

The rearrangement uses TRBV18 and TRBJ1-2; D uncertain. The CDR3 has 15 amino acids. V lost 5 bases and J lost 4, with 17 bases in between. Germline CDR1 and CDR2: KGHSH and LQKENI. CDR3 nucleotides: TGTGCCAGCTCAACCTCAATTGACAAGATCTATGGCTACACCTTC. Translating gives CASSTSIDKIYGYTF.

The V and J genes are TRBV28 and TRBJ2-3, with D maybe TRBD2 (6 bases). The V end was cut by 3 bases, the J end by 2 bases, with 9 bases between. Germline V CDR1 and CDR2: MDHEN, SYDVKM. CDR3 size: 14 residues. CDR3 nucleotides: TGTGCCAGCAGTTTTAGCGGAGTCACAGATACGCAGTATTTT. It yields the protein CASSFSGVTDTQYF. Full variable domain (outside the CDR3, taken from reference TRBV28 and TRBJ2-3): DVKVTQSSRYLVKRTGEKVFLECVQDMDHENMFWYRQDPGLGLRLIYFSYDVKMKEKGDIPEGYSVSREKKERFSLILESASTNQTSMYLCASSFSGVTDTQYFGPGTRLTVL.

V usage is TRBV5-1 and J usage is TRBJ2-5, with a weak D call TRBD2 (6 bases). Trimming cost V 4 bases and J 5 bases, with 12 bases left between them. Germline V gene sequence: CDR1 SGHRS, CDR2 YFSETQ. The CDR3 consists of 13 residues. This CDR3 is CASSPGGPETQYF. The DNA of the CDR3 is TGCGCCAGCAGCCCCGGGGGACCCGAGACCCAGTACTTC.

The chain combines TRBV4-1 with TRBJ1-3; 7 bases line up with TRBD1. Germline CDR1 is MGHRA and CDR2 is YSYEKL. The CDR3 has 16 residues. The junction had 9 bases not matched to a gene; V was cut back by 4 bases and J by 3 bases. The CDR3 region has the DNA TGCGCCAGCAGCCCCTTTGAGGGGGCAAATGGAAACACCATATATTTT. Translated: CASSPFEGANGNTIYF.

This clone was counted once. The chain has TRBV4-2 and TRBJ1-2; 8 bases match TRBD1. Germline CDR1 and CDR2: LGHNA and YNFKEQ. The CDR3 extends over 17 amino acids. The ends lost 1 base at V and 2 bases at J; junction bases unmatched: 9. CDR3 residues: CASSQGGRTGKNYGYTF. In DNA form, the CDR3 reads TGTGCCAGCAGCCAAGGGGGCAGGACAGGGAAAAACTATGGCTACACCTTC.

V and J are TRBV11-2 and TRBJ2-7; TRBD2 aligns across 7 bases. V lost 1 base to trimming and J lost 0 bases; unmatched junction nucleotides: 6. The germline gives CDR1 SGHAT, CDR2 FQNNGV. The CDR3 is 16 residues long. The CDR3 DNA is TGTGCCAGCAGCTTAGGAGGGACTATCAGCTCCTACGAGCAGTACTTC. Protein sequence: CASSLGGTISSYEQYF.

CDR3 in amino acids: CASSLGSSSPGELFF. In DNA, the CDR3 is TGCGCCAGCAGCTTGGGGTCTAGTTCTCCCGGGGAGCTGTTTTTT. V usage is TRBV5-1 and J usage is TRBJ2-2; D is uncertain. V shed 0 bases and J shed 6 bases, with 12 bases lying between them. This CDR3 comprises 15 residues. Germline assignment: CDR1 SGHRS and CDR2 YFSETQ.

The chain's CDR3 is CASREQGQGRGYTF. For the CDR3, the DNA is TGTGCCAGCAGAGAACAGGGACAGGGTAGAGGCTACACCTTC. The chain couples TRBV2 to TRBJ1-2; 9 bases match TRBD1. Germline CDR1 SNHLY, CDR2 FYNNEI. With V trimmed by 6 bases and J by 8 bases, 10 bases remained unmatched. The CDR3 sequence is 14 residues long.

DNA for the CDR3: TGTGCCAGCAGTCCGCGGACAGCTGGGAACACTGAAGCTTTCTTT. This codes for CASSPRTAGNTEAFF. The chain links TRBV6-1 to TRBJ1-1; weak D call: TRBD1 (6 bases). Germline V gene data show CDR1 as MNHNS and CDR2 as SASEGT. V was pared by 5 bases and J by 1 base, with 14 bases between. The length of the CDR3 is 15 residues.

The chain uses TRBV2 and TRBJ2-3; 11 bases fit TRBD2. Germline values: CDR1 SNHLY, CDR2 FYNNEI. The CDR3 sequence is 16 residues long. Trimming at V came to 5 bases and at J to 2 bases, leaving 6 bases not matched to a gene. The CDR3: CASSSRLAGHTDTQYF. CDR3 coding DNA: TGTGCCAGCAGTTCCAGACTAGCGGGGCACACAGATACGCAGTATTTT.

Of note for this clone: Other DNA sequences from this sample encode an identical CDR3 as well. The chain couples TRBV11-2 to TRBJ1-2; D is uncertain. CDR1 is SGHAT, CDR2 FQNNGV, per germline. This CDR3 is 13 amino acids long. The V end was cut by 0 bases, the J end by 2 bases, with 4 bases between. The CDR3 is CASSLDRNYGYTF. The CDR3 DNA reads TGTGCCAGCAGCTTAGACAGAAACTATGGCTACACCTTC.

The CDR3 nucleotides are TGTGCCAGCAGTTGGAGGGCAGATCCCGCTGAAGCTTTCTTT. Residues: CASSWRADPAEAFF. The rearrangement links TRBV28 to TRBJ1-1; D gene uncertain. Per germline, CDR1 MDHEN and CDR2 SYDVKM. V was pared by 4 bases and J by 6 bases, with 15 bases between. The CDR3 covers 14 residues.

The chain uses TRBV2 and TRBJ2-2, with 7 bases fitting TRBD1. This CDR3 spans 14 amino acids. Germline values: CDR1 SNHLY, CDR2 FYNNEI. V lost 7 bases and J lost 5; bases outside the gene matches: 7. Here the CDR3 DNA reads TGTGCCAGCACGGTACAGGGGCGGACCGGGGAGCTGTTTTTT. Amino acid sequence: CASTVQGRTGELFF. Complete variable domain (other parts from reference TRBV2 and TRBJ2-2): EPEVTQTPSHQVTQMGQEVILRCVPISNHLYFYWYRQILGQKVEFLVSFYNNEISEKSEIFDDQFSVERPDGSNFTLKIRSTKLEDSAMYFCASTVQGRTGELFFGEGSRLTVL.

This chain links TRBV25-1 with TRBJ2-7; TRBD1 agrees at 7 bases. This CDR3 spans 15 amino acids. The ends lost 2 bases at V and 3 bases at J; junction bases unmatched: 7. Germline assignment: CDR1 MGHDK and CDR2 SYGVNS. The CDR3: CASSEPGTALYEQYF. CDR3 bases: TGTGCCAGCAGTGAACCCGGGACAGCTCTCTACGAGCAGTACTTC.